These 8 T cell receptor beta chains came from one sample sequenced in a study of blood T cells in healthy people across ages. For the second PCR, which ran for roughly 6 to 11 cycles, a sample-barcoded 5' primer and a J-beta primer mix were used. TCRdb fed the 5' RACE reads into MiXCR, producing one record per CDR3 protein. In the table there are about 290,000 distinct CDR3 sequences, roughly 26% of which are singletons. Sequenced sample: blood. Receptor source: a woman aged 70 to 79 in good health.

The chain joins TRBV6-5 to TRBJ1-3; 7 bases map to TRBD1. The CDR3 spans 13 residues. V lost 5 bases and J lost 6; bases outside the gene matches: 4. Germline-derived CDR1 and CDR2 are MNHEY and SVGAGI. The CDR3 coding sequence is TGTGCCAGCAGTCCTGACAGGGTAAACACCATATATTTT. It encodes CASSPDRVNTIYF.

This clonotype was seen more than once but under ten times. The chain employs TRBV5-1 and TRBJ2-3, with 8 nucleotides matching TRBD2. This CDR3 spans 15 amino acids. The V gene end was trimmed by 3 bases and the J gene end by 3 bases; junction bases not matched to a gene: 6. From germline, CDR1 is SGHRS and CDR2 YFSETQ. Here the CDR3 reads CASSYEGLGTDTQYF. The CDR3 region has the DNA TGCGCCAGCAGCTATGAGGGACTAGGGACAGATACGCAGTATTTT.

The DNA for the CDR3 is TGCGCCAGCAGCATCACTAGCGGGAGTAATTACGAGCAGTACTTC. It yields the protein CASSITSGSNYEQYF. The chain combines TRBV5-1 with TRBJ2-5; 11 bases are a match to TRBD2. The J call is doubtful: the DNA matches TRBJ2-7 better. The CDR3 is 15 residues long. Germline lookup yields CDR1 SGHRS and CDR2 YFSETQ.

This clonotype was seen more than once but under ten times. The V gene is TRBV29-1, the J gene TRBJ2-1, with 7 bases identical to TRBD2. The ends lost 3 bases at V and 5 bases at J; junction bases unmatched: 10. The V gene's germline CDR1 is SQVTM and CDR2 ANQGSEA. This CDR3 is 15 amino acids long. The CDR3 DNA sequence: TGCAGCGTTGAGGGGTCGGGACTAATAAACAATGAGCAGTTCTTC. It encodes CSVEGSGLINNEQFF.

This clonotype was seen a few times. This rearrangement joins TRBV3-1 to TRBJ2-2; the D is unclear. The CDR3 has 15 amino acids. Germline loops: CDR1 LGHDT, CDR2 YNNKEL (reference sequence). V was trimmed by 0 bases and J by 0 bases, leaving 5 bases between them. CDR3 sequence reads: CASSQDSANTGELFF. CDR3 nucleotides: TGTGCCAGCAGCCAAGACTCTGCGAACACCGGGGAGCTGTTTTTT.

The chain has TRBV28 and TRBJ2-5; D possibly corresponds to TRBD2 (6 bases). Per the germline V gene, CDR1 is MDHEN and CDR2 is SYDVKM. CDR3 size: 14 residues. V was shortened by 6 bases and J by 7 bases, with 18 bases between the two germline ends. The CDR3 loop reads CASRANGAGGTQYF. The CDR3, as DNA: TGTGCCAGCAGGGCTAACGGAGCCGGGGGGACCCAGTACTTC. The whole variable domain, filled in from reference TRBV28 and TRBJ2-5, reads DVKVTQSSRYLVKRTGEKVFLECVQDMDHENMFWYRQDPGLGLRLIYFSYDVKMKEKGDIPEGYSVSREKKERFSLILESASTNQTSMYLCASRANGAGGTQYFGPGTRLLVL.

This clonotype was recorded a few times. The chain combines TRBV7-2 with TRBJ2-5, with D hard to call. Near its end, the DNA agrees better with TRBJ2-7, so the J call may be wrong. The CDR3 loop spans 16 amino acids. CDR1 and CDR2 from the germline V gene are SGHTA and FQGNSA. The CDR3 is CASSLAHPEPFYEQYF. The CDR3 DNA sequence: TGTGCCAGCAGCTTAGCTCACCCCGAACCCTTCTACGAGCAGTACTTC.

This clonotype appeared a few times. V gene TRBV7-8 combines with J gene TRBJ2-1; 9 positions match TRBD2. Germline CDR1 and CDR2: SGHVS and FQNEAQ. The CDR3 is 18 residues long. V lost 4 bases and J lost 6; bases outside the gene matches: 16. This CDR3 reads CASSSLIGVAGAGNEQFF. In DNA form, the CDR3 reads TGTGCCAGCAGCTCCCTCATCGGGGTAGCGGGAGCGGGCAATGAGCAGTTCTTC.